This T cell receptor beta chain originates from a study of radiotherapy plus CTLA-4 blockade in lung cancer. General study points: Reportedly, early blood T cell clone dynamics best predicted response, with interferon-beta.

Clones were sequenced by immunoSEQ multiplex PCR, and TCRdb holds only the in-frame ones, with some missing. Of some 90,000 clones in the sample, around 83% were seen once. A note on this clone: The antigen remains undetermined.

CDR3 length equals 15 residues. Deletions cut 5 bases from V and 3 bases from J, with 16 bases between. Germline V lookup: CDR1 MNHEY, CDR2 SVGAGI. Those with chemo-refractory metastatic non-small-cell lung cancer were treated with focal radiation combined with CTLA-4 blockade using ipilimumab. The J gene is TRBJ1-1, the V gene TRBV6-5; D is uncertain. The starting material was peripheral blood, obtained from a patient treated with radiotherapy plus ipilimumab. The TCR comes from a human donor with non-small cell lung cancer who had stable disease on radiotherapy plus ipilimumab. The CDR3 nucleotides read TGTGCCAGCAGTCCTGAGAGGCAGCTCGACACTGAAGCTTTCTTT. This codes for CASSPERQLDTEAFF.